Below are 21 T cell receptor beta chains sequenced from a single sample in a study of blood T cell repertoires in COVID-19. The method was immunoSEQ multiplex PCR; TCRdb's version includes in-frame clones alone and lacks a portion of them. The sample consists of about 320,000 clones, 85% of them appearing once. Sequencing input: PBMCs or T cells enriched from blood (not recorded which). These receptors all come from a woman aged 25-40 years who had been exposed to COVID-19.

J is TRBJ1-3 and V is TRBV6-5; 8 nucleotides align to TRBD1. From germline, CDR1 is MNHEY and CDR2 SVGAGI. This CDR3 is 14 amino acids long. V lost 10 bases and J lost 0; bases outside the gene matches: 5. CDR3 in DNA: TGTGCCACAGGGGGCCTGAGCTCTGGAAACACCATATATTTT. Amino acids: CATGGLSSGNTIYF.

The V and J genes are TRBV9 and TRBJ2-2, with TRBD2 matching 11 bases. CDR3 length equals 16 residues. The J segment lost 6 bases and the V segment lost 3 bases, leaving 7 bases of the junction unmatched. From germline, CDR1 is SGDLS and CDR2 YYNGEE. CDR3 bases: TGTGCCAGCAGCGAATTTAGCGGGAGGGCCGCCGGGGAGCTGTTTTTT. The encoded protein is CASSEFSGRAAGELFF.

As for this clone: Other DNA sequences in the sample encode the same CDR3. The chain employs TRBV30 and TRBJ1-2, with 7 bases fitting TRBD1. The CDR3 is 13 residues long. Trimming removed 2 bases from V and 5 bases from J; junction bases left unmatched: 5. Germline V lookup: CDR1 GTSNPN, CDR2 SVGIG (reference sequence). The CDR3 DNA follows: TGTGCCTGGAGTCCAGGGACAGTTTATGGCTACACCTTC. Translation gives CAWSPGTVYGYTF.

The gene calls are TRBV27 and TRBJ1-1; D gene uncertain. V lost 4 bases, J lost 1 base, and 16 bases lay in between. The CDR3 length is 16 residues. CDR1 MNHEY and CDR2 SMNVEV come from the germline V gene (reference sequence). CDR3 nucleotides: TGTGCCAGCAGTTCGCAGTCCGGAGCCTCGAACACTGAAGCTTTCTTT. Its protein product is CASSSQSGASNTEAFF.

This rearrangement joins TRBV28 to TRBJ2-1, with D possibly being TRBD1 (5 bases). Trimming removed 6 bases from V and 3 bases from J, with 9 bases in between. The CDR3 loop spans 13 amino acids. In germline, CDR1 is MDHEN, CDR2 SYDVKM. CDR3 protein: CASRDTNYNEQFF. As DNA, the CDR3 is TGTGCCAGCAGGGACACAAACTACAATGAGCAGTTCTTC.

The chain combines TRBV5-1 with TRBJ1-5; tentatively, D is TRBD1 (5 bases). This CDR3 has 13 amino acids. Per the germline V gene, CDR1 is SGHRS and CDR2 is YFSETQ. Trimming cost V 8 bases and J 6 bases, with 15 bases left between them. This CDR3 is CARSGLRSQPQHF. The DNA of the CDR3 is TGCGCCAGGTCAGGGTTACGGAGTCAGCCCCAGCATTTT.

The chain combines TRBV6-2 or TRBV6-3 with TRBJ2-3; D is unclear. CDR1 is MNHEY, CDR2 SVGEGT, per germline. V was trimmed by 2 bases and J by 4 bases, leaving 7 bases between them. The CDR3 extends over 13 amino acids. As DNA, the CDR3 is TGTGCCAGCAGTTACCCACCGGCAGATACGCAGTATTTT. Amino acid sequence: CASSYPPADTQYF.

In its sample, this clone was seen a few times. The chain has TRBV5-1 and TRBJ2-2; D might be TRBD2 (7 bases). The CDR3 is 17 amino acids. Germline values: CDR1 SGHRS, CDR2 YFSETQ. Trimming removed 1 base from V and 7 bases from J, with 20 bases in between. The CDR3 spells CASSLSLGGRSDGELFF. CDR3 coding DNA: TGCGCCAGCAGCTTGTCCCTCGGGGGGCGTAGTGACGGGGAGCTGTTTTTT.

The chain recombines TRBV5-1 with TRBJ1-1; TRBD1 matches at 9 bases. The CDR3 covers 15 residues. Germline V CDR1 and CDR2: SGHRS, YFSETQ. The ends lost 4 bases at V and 2 bases at J; junction bases unmatched: 6. The chain's CDR3 is CASSPGTGTNTEAFF. In DNA form, the CDR3 reads TGCGCCAGCAGCCCTGGGACAGGGACCAACACTGAAGCTTTCTTT.

J is TRBJ1-5 and V is TRBV6-6; a possible D gene is TRBD1 (5 bases). CDR3 length equals 14 residues. The V and J ends lost 6 bases and 6 bases respectively, with 15 bases between them. Germline lookup yields CDR1 MNHNY and CDR2 SVGAGI (reference sequence). The CDR3 DNA follows: TGTGCCAGCAGGGAATGGGGCCCGGGTCAGCCCCAGCATTTT. Its protein is CASREWGPGQPQHF.

The gene calls are TRBV7-8 and TRBJ1-6; maybe TRBD1 (6 bases). Germline-derived CDR1 and CDR2 are SGHVS and FQNEAQ. The V gene lost 3 bases and the J gene lost 8 bases, with 11 bases spanning the gap. The CDR3 totals 14 residues. DNA for the CDR3: TGTGCCAGCAGCTTGCAGGGGAAGGATTCACCCCTCCACTTT. It is translated as CASSLQGKDSPLHF.

There are a few counts of this clone. The rearrangement uses TRBV6-2 or TRBV6-3 and TRBJ1-5, with a tentative D call TRBD1 (5 bases). Trimming took 6 bases from V and 5 from J, leaving 17 bases between them. The CDR3 covers 15 residues. Looked up from germline, CDR1 is MNHEY and CDR2 is SVGEGT. The CDR3 loop reads CASSAYGTPDQPQHF. The CDR3 DNA follows: TGTGCCAGCAGCGCTTACGGGACTCCAGATCAGCCCCAGCATTTT.

The chain links TRBV2 to TRBJ1-3; 10 positions agree with TRBD1. The germline V gene encodes CDR1 SNHLY and CDR2 FYNNEI. CDR3 length equals 15 residues. V trimming: 6 bases; J trimming: 3 bases; junction bases outside the gene matches: 5. The CDR3 is CASSVDRGFGNTIYF. For the CDR3, the DNA is TGTGCCAGCAGCGTGGACAGGGGGTTTGGAAACACCATATATTTT.

A remark on this clone: Additional DNA sequences in this sample encode the identical CDR3. The chain combines TRBV30 with TRBJ2-2, with TRBD2 identical over 7 bases. The CDR3 has 13 amino acids. After removal of 0 bases from V and 6 bases from J, the junction contained 1 base not matched to a gene. Germline V gene lookup returns CDR1 GTSNPN and CDR2 SVGIG (reference sequence). The CDR3 nucleotides read TGTGCCTGGAGTGTAAGCGGGGCCGGGGAGCTGTTTTTT. It specifies CAWSVSGAGELFF.

The chain links TRBV10-2 to TRBJ2-1, with D hard to call. CDR1 WSHSY and CDR2 SAAADI come from the germline V gene. Deletions cut 8 bases from V and 2 bases from J, with 4 bases between. The CDR3 sequence is 11 residues long. Written as DNA, the CDR3 is TGCGCCAGCTGTACCTACAATGAGCAGTTCTTC. It codes for CASCTYNEQFF.

This chain uses TRBV7-9 with TRBJ1-6; 9 nucleotides line up with TRBD1. The germline V gene has CDR1 SEHNR and CDR2 FQNEAQ (reference sequence). The CDR3 consists of 15 residues. With V trimmed by 5 bases and J by 10 bases, 9 bases remained unmatched. The CDR3 sequence: CASSTGTGQGSPLHF. CDR3 in DNA: TGTGCCAGCAGCACCGGGACAGGGCAGGGATCACCCCTCCACTTT.

This chain uses TRBV15 with TRBJ2-3, with D perhaps matching TRBD1 (6 bases). The CDR3 extends over 15 amino acids. Germline CDR1 is LNHNV and CDR2 is YYDKDF (reference sequence). V was pared by 1 base and J by 0 bases, with 8 bases between. CDR3 in amino acids: CATSRGGQSTDTQYF. DNA for the CDR3: TGTGCCACCAGCAGAGGCGGACAGAGCACAGATACGCAGTATTTT. Variable domain in full (rest from reference TRBV15 and TRBJ2-3): DAMVIQNPRYQVTQFGKPVTLSCSQTLNHNVMYWYQQKSSQAPKLLFHYYDKDFNNEADTPDNFQSRRPNTSFCFLDIRSPGLGDTAMYLCATSRGGQSTDTQYFGPGTRLTVL.

The V and J genes are TRBV4-2 and TRBJ2-1; no definite D call. Germline-derived CDR1 and CDR2 are LGHNA and YNFKEQ. Between the trimmed V and J ends, which lost 2 bases and 3 bases, there was a span of 11 bases. This CDR3 has 15 amino acids. This CDR3 is CASSQTLIDYNEQFF. As DNA, the CDR3 is TGTGCCAGCAGCCAAACCCTGATAGACTACAATGAGCAGTTCTTC.

This clone has a count of ten or more. V and J are TRBV6-2 or TRBV6-3 and TRBJ2-6; 8 nucleotides align to TRBD1. The CDR3 extends over 19 amino acids. In germline, CDR1 is MNHEY, CDR2 SVGEGT. After removal of 2 bases from V and 0 bases from J, the junction contained 9 bases not matched to a gene. CDR3 residues: CASSYHSGTGISGANVLTF. Written as DNA, the CDR3 is TGTGCCAGCAGTTACCACTCCGGGACAGGTATCTCTGGGGCCAACGTCCTGACTTTC.

The chain combines TRBV7-3 with TRBJ2-1, with 9 bases identical to TRBD2. The CDR3 spans 15 residues. V was pared by 4 bases and J by 5 bases, with 6 bases of the junction left unmatched. Germline CDR1 reads SGHTA; CDR2 reads FQGTGA. CDR3 region: CASSSNSGSDNEQFF. CDR3 bases: TGTGCCAGCAGCTCAAATAGCGGGAGTGACAATGAGCAGTTCTTC.

This clone was found a few times. V gene TRBV5-1 combines with J gene TRBJ1-2; the match to TRBD1 covers 7 bases. The J segment lost 4 bases and the V segment lost 0 bases, leaving 3 bases of the junction unmatched. CDR1 and CDR2 (germline): SGHRS, YFSETQ. The CDR3 consists of 14 residues. The CDR3 bases are TGCGCCAGCAGCTTGGGAACAGGGGCCTATGGCTACACCTTC. This codes for CASSLGTGAYGYTF.